The 29 T cell receptor beta chains given below trace back to one sample, sequenced in a study of OX40 agonist ivuxolimab in advanced cancers. Sequenced by immunoSEQ multiplex PCR; TCRdb stores in-frame clones only, minus some. This sample carries under 20,000 clones, approximately 77% of them seen once, and the ten largest clones take roughly 24%. The sequencing here drew on CD4+ or CD8+ T cells sorted from blood, taken in a trial of the OX40 agonist ivuxolimab. Receptors were obtained from an adult with an advanced solid tumor such as melanoma, head and neck, liver or kidney cancer.

This clone occurred once. The J gene is TRBJ2-7, the V gene TRBV7-2; 7 bases agree with TRBD1. V lost 4 bases and J lost 3; bases outside the gene matches: 9. The CDR3 covers 15 residues. CDR1 is SGHTA and CDR2 is FQGNSA in the germline V gene. CDR3 DNA: TGTGCCAGCAGCTCTCCCGGGACAGTGTACTACGAGCAGTACTTC. This translates into CASSSPGTVYYEQYF.

V and J are TRBV7-2 and TRBJ2-2; 8 nucleotides agree with TRBD2. The CDR3 sequence is 16 residues long. Germline V gene data show CDR1 as SGHTA and CDR2 as FQGNSA. J lost 8 bases, V lost 1 base, and 9 bases had no gene match. The CDR3 loop is CASSLGLGGAGGELFF. CDR3 nucleotide sequence: TGTGCCAGCAGCTTAGGACTCGGGGGGGCTGGTGGGGAGCTGTTTTTT.

The V and J genes are TRBV27 and TRBJ2-7; tentatively, D is TRBD2 (5 bases). V lost 1 base and J lost 4, with 11 bases in between. This CDR3 region has 14 residues. The germline CDR1 and CDR2 sequences are MNHEY and SMNVEV (reference sequence). CDR3 sequence reads: CASSLYQTGYEQYF. CDR3 DNA: TGTGCCAGCAGTTTATACCAGACGGGGTACGAGCAGTACTTC.

The chain links TRBV11-1 to TRBJ2-7; 9 nucleotides match TRBD1. Trimming at V came to 5 bases and at J to 4 bases, leaving 9 bases not matched to a gene. The CDR3 covers 15 residues. The germline V gene has CDR1 SGHAT and CDR2 FQDESV (reference sequence). The CDR3 protein is CASSGTGTGIYEQYF. CDR3 DNA: TGTGCCAGCAGCGGAACCGGGACAGGGATTTACGAGCAGTACTTC.

V is TRBV27 and J is TRBJ1-4; no clear D gene. Germline CDR1 reads MNHEY; CDR2 reads SMNVEV (reference sequence). The ends were cut back, 0 bases at V and 9 bases at J, with 11 bases in the middle. The CDR3 consists of 14 residues. CDR3 region: CASSLSSGSKKLFF. DNA of the CDR3: TGTGCCAGCAGTTTATCGTCAGGATCGAAAAAACTGTTTTTT. The full variable domain, in which reference TRBV27 and TRBJ1-4 provide the parts outside the CDR3, is EAQVTQNPRYLITVTGKKLTVTCSQNMNHEYMSWYRQDPGLGLRQIYYSMNVEVTDKGDVPEGYKVSRKEKRNFPLILESPSPNQTSLYFCASSLSSGSKKLFFGSGTQLSVL.

This chain uses TRBV6-5 with TRBJ2-7, with D possibly matching TRBD1 (6 bases). The V gene lost 2 bases and the J gene lost 4 bases, with 12 bases spanning the gap. This CDR3 has 14 residues. Per the germline V gene, CDR1 is MNHEY and CDR2 is SVGAGI. The CDR3, as DNA: TGTGCCAGCAGTTACGTAACAGGGAATTACGAGCAGTACTTC. This translates into CASSYVTGNYEQYF.

The chain links TRBV19 to TRBJ1-4; no reliable D call. The CDR3 runs 15 residues. Per germline, CDR1 LNHDA and CDR2 SQIVND (reference sequence). V lost 8 bases and J 0 bases, leaving 13 bases between the germline ends. CDR3 residues: CASGTRPTTNEKLFF. Here the CDR3 DNA reads TGTGCCAGTGGAACCCGACCCACAACTAATGAAAAACTGTTTTTT.

The table lists this clone with a few counts. The chain carries TRBV25-1 and TRBJ1-2; TRBD1 is a possible D gene (5 bases). Germline V gene data show CDR1 as MGHDK and CDR2 as SYGVNS. Trimming removed 6 bases from V and 0 bases from J, with 11 bases in between. This CDR3 contains 14 residues. In nucleotides, the CDR3 is TGTGCCAGCAGCAGAGACAGCCCTAACTATGGCTACACCTTC. It is translated as CASSRDSPNYGYTF.

The chain employs TRBV6-1 and TRBJ2-7; no firm D call. The V and J ends lost 7 bases and 1 base respectively, with 14 bases between them. Per germline, CDR1 MNHNS and CDR2 SASEGT. The CDR3 loop spans 14 amino acids. CDR3 coding DNA: TGTGCCAGCAATTCGCGAACAAATTCCTACGAGCAGTACTTC. Translated: CASNSRTNSYEQYF.

This clone was picked up one time. This rearrangement joins TRBV4-3 to TRBJ2-1, with TRBD2 matching 11 bases. CDR1 is LGHNA, CDR2 YSLEER, per germline. The ends lost 1 base at V and 5 bases at J; junction bases unmatched: 7. The CDR3 loop spans 17 amino acids. CDR3 sequence reads: CASSQVASGGINNEQFF. The DNA for the CDR3 is TGCGCCAGCAGCCAAGTGGCTAGCGGGGGGATTAACAATGAGCAGTTCTTC.

CDR3 nucleotides: TGTGCCAGCAGTCCCCGGGACTACCGAGCAGATACGCAGTATTTT. This encodes CASSPRDYRADTQYF. The V and J genes are TRBV6-5 and TRBJ2-3; the match to TRBD2 covers 7 bases. Germline V CDR1 and CDR2: MNHEY, SVGAGI. V dropped 5 bases and J dropped 4; count of bases not matched to a gene: 9. The CDR3 covers 15 residues.

J is TRBJ1-6 and V is TRBV9; D ambiguous. The CDR3 sequence is 17 residues long. V was pared by 4 bases and J by 0 bases, with 14 bases between. From germline, CDR1 is SGDLS and CDR2 YYNGEE. The CDR3 region has the DNA TGTGCCAGCAGCCTTGGACCGACTATCTCCTATAATTCACCCCTCCACTTT. This encodes CASSLGPTISYNSPLHF.

The rearrangement links TRBV7-9 to TRBJ2-5, with 9 bases matching TRBD2. CDR1 and CDR2 from the germline V gene are SEHNR and FQNEAQ (reference sequence). The CDR3 spans 15 residues. The V segment lost 3 bases and the J segment 3 bases; nucleotides outside the gene matches: 5. The CDR3 here is CASSFRRGGEETQYF. The CDR3 region has the DNA TGTGCCAGCAGCTTCCGGCGGGGGGGCGAAGAGACCCAGTACTTC.

As concerns this clone: The junction does not match germline at one end; this may be a read error. This rearrangement joins TRBV13 to TRBJ2-3; 10 bases map to TRBD2. The CDR3 runs 15 residues. Germline V gives CDR1 PRHDT, CDR2 FYEKMQ (reference sequence). The CDR3 coding sequence is TGTGCCCGCAGCCCTAGCGGGGGAGGCTCAGATACGCAGTATTTT. It encodes CARSPSGGGSDTQYF. The full variable domain, completed using reference TRBV13 and TRBJ2-3, is AAGVIQSPRHLIKEKRETATLKCYPIPRHDTVYWYQQGPGQDPQFLISFYEKMQSDKGSIPDRFSAQQFSDYHSELNMSSLELGDSALYFCARSPSGGGSDTQYFGPGTRLTVL.

This chain connects TRBV2 to TRBJ1-2; 8 bases map to TRBD1. Germline CDR1 reads SNHLY; CDR2 reads FYNNEI. With V trimmed by 5 bases and J by 3 bases, 2 bases remained unmatched. This CDR3 is built from 13 residues. This CDR3 is CASSTGGDYGYTF. Written as DNA, the CDR3 is TGTGCCAGCAGTACAGGGGGTGACTATGGCTACACCTTC. The variable domain in full, completed from reference TRBV2 and TRBJ1-2, reads EPEVTQTPSHQVTQMGQEVILRCVPISNHLYFYWYRQILGQKVEFLVSFYNNEISEKSEIFDDQFSVERPDGSNFTLKIRSTKLEDSAMYFCASSTGGDYGYTFGSGTRLTVV.

The V and J genes are TRBV7-2 and TRBJ2-7, with 10 bases aligning to TRBD2. CDR3 length: 12 amino acids. Looked up from germline, CDR1 is SGHTA and CDR2 is FQGNSA. V lost 5 bases to trimming and J lost 12 bases; unmatched junction nucleotides: 7. This CDR3 reads CASSPGTSDLYF. CDR3 in DNA: TGTGCCAGCAGCCCCGGGACTAGCGACCTGTACTTC.

The V gene is TRBV29-1, the J gene TRBJ1-2; D may be TRBD1 (6 bases). The germline V gene encodes CDR1 SQVTM and CDR2 ANQGSEA. Trimming took 2 bases from V and 5 from J, leaving 15 bases between them. This CDR3 spans 14 amino acids. The CDR3 spells CSVEIVGQGYGYTF. The CDR3 coding sequence is TGCAGCGTTGAAATAGTGGGGCAGGGGTATGGCTACACCTTC.

This rearrangement joins TRBV6-4 to TRBJ2-3; D uncertain. Germline assignment: CDR1 MRHNA and CDR2 SNTAGT. The CDR3 is made up of 13 amino acids. With 2 bases removed from V and 2 bases from J, the gap between germline ends came to 5 bases. Here the CDR3 reads CASSDGATDTQYF. The CDR3 coding sequence is TGTGCCAGCAGTGACGGCGCCACAGATACGCAGTATTTT.

The V and J genes are TRBV4-1 and TRBJ1-5; D gene unclear. V lost 0 bases to trimming and J lost 0 bases, with 9 bases between them. Germline V CDR1 and CDR2: MGHRA, YSYEKL. The CDR3 has 16 residues. The chain's CDR3 is CASSQEQIYSNQPQHF. CDR3 DNA: TGCGCCAGCAGCCAAGAGCAGATCTATAGCAATCAGCCCCAGCATTTT.

The chain has TRBV21-1 and TRBJ1-3; TRBD1 is the table's D call, not checked against the DNA. TRBV21-1 is tagged as a pseudogene. CDR3 length: 17 residues. CDR3 sequence (DNA): TGTGCCAGCAGCAAGGGTTTGAACAGAGATTCTGGAAACACCATATATTTT. As protein: CASSKGLNRDSGNTIYF.

The chain carries TRBV4-3 and TRBJ2-7; a weak D match, TRBD1 (5 bases). The germline gives CDR1 LGHNA, CDR2 YSLEER. Trimming pared 4 bases from V and 2 bases from J, leaving 15 bases between. This CDR3 has 15 amino acids. The CDR3 DNA sequence: TGCGCCAGCAGCCTCTTCCAGGGAAGCCCCTACGAGCAGTACTTC. It specifies CASSLFQGSPYEQYF.

This chain uses TRBV6-5 with TRBJ2-1; 7 bases are shared with TRBD2. V lost 4 bases, J lost 0 bases, and 6 bases stayed unmatched. Germline CDR1 reads MNHEY; CDR2 reads SVGAGI. The length of the CDR3 is 16 residues. The CDR3 DNA follows: TGTGCCAGCAGTTCTCTAGCGGCTAGCTCCTACAATGAGCAGTTCTTC. Its protein is CASSSLAASSYNEQFF.

The V call is TRBV7-9, the J call TRBJ2-7; D not resolved. Trimming cost V 3 bases and J 5 bases, with 11 bases left between them. CDR1 SEHNR and CDR2 FQNEAQ come from the germline V gene (reference sequence). The CDR3 covers 13 residues. CDR3 bases: TGTGCCAGCAGCTTCTTGCGCGCCGACGAGCAGTACTTC. Amino acids: CASSFLRADEQYF.

The J gene is TRBJ1-2, the V gene TRBV29-1; possibly TRBD1 for D (5 bases). Trimming cost V 6 bases and J 5 bases, with 16 bases left between them. Germline CDR1 and CDR2: SQVTM and ANQGSEA. The CDR3 is 13 residues long. CDR3: CSVVLEGVYGYTF. CDR3 DNA: TGCAGCGTCGTCCTGGAAGGGGTTTATGGCTACACCTTC.

This clone appeared a single time. The genes are TRBV5-1 and TRBJ2-1, with 9 bases that match TRBD1. V shed 3 bases, J shed 8 bases, and the junction held 9 bases outside the gene matches. The CDR3 is 15 amino acids. From germline, CDR1 is SGHRS and CDR2 YFSETQ. For the CDR3, the DNA is TGCGCCAGCAGCTGGAACAGGGGGCAATATGATGAGCAGTTCTTC. It codes for CASSWNRGQYDEQFF.

The CDR3 region is CASSLEVLAGDSKNIQYF. The CDR3 DNA is TGCGCCAGCAGCTTGGAAGTACTAGCGGGGGATTCCAAAAACATTCAGTACTTC. V usage is TRBV5-1 and J usage is TRBJ2-4; 11 positions agree with TRBD2. The CDR3 extends over 18 amino acids. V lost 0 bases to trimming and J lost 2 bases; unmatched junction nucleotides: 7. CDR1 SGHRS and CDR2 YFSETQ come from the germline V gene. The whole variable domain, filled in from reference TRBV5-1 and TRBJ2-4, reads KAGVTQTPRYLIKTRGQQVTLSCSPISGHRSVSWYQQTPGQGLQFLFEYFSETQRNKGNFPGRFSGRQFSNSRSEMNVSTLELGDSALYLCASSLEVLAGDSKNIQYFGAGTRLSVL.

Here the CDR3 DNA reads TGTGCCAGCAGCTACGAAAGCAGGGGGCGGAAAGCTTTCTTT. It translates to CASSYESRGRKAFF. The chain has TRBV5-4 and TRBJ1-1; 8 bases are a match to TRBD1. Per the germline V gene, CDR1 is SGHNT and CDR2 is YYREEE (reference sequence). The CDR3 covers 14 residues. V shed 3 bases and J 9 bases; nucleotides not matched to a gene: 10.

For the CDR3, the DNA is TGTGCCAGTAGTGTCCGGGACAGGGGGGATGAGCAGTACTTC. It translates to CASSVRDRGDEQYF. This chain joins TRBV19 and TRBJ2-7; 11 nucleotides match TRBD1. CDR3 size: 14 residues. The germline gives CDR1 LNHDA, CDR2 SQIVND (reference sequence). Germline trimming cut 5 bases from V and 7 bases from J; bases unmatched to any gene: 7.

The genes are TRBV6-5 and TRBJ2-2; the match to TRBD1 covers 7 bases. There are 16 residues in the CDR3. V lost 4 bases to trimming and J lost 0 bases; unmatched junction nucleotides: 5. Per the germline V gene, CDR1 is MNHEY and CDR2 is SVGAGI. The CDR3 loop is CASSLTGSANTGELFF. As DNA, the CDR3 is TGTGCCAGCAGTTTGACAGGGTCCGCGAACACCGGGGAGCTGTTTTTT.